Detailed here is one T cell receptor (beta chain). The data are from a study of blood T cell repertoires in COVID-19. CDR3 length equals 14 residues. CDR1 and CDR2 (germline): WSHSY, SAAADI. Trimming removed 6 bases from V and 6 bases from J; junction bases left unmatched: 6. Authors' analysis steps: Counts of nucleated cells, estimated from reference gene primer amplification, were obtained. TCRdb keeps only in-frame clones here, not all; method: immunoSEQ multiplex PCR. V, J and clone size derive from that table, while D and trimming were established from the DNA sequence. The repertoire holds around 100,000 clones, with 75% to 90% as singletons. Enrolled during active infection, Seattle patients were then followed longitudinally.

The chain carries TRBV10-2 and TRBJ2-7, with 12 nucleotides matching TRBD2. The sequencing sample was made of peripheral blood. The sequence came from a man in his sixties with COVID-19, enrolled during active disease. The CDR3 sequence: CASRPLAGGTEQYF. CDR3 in DNA: TGCGCCAGCAGACCACTAGCGGGAGGTACCGAGCAGTACTTC.